Here is one T cell receptor beta chain with its context. Its target is not known. This record comes from a study of identical twins. Whole-study results and caveats: It was out-of-frame TCR alpha sharing in monozygotic twins that models underestimated.

The CDR3 totals 17 residues. With 1 base removed from V and 3 bases from J, the gap between germline ends came to 18 bases. Germline CDR1 and CDR2: LGHNA and YNFKEQ. In TCRdb, the 5' RACE reads were re-called with MiXCR into one record per CDR3 protein. The sample yields approximately 1.8 million distinct CDR3 sequences, about 32% seen once. Sequenced material: cord blood. The clonotype comes from a newborn girl in good health. The V gene is TRBV4-2, the J gene TRBJ1-2; no definite D call. As DNA, the CDR3 is TGTGCCAGCAGCCAAGTCCCTGGGTCGGGGTTCGACTATGGCTACACCTTC. Translating it yields CASSQVPGSGFDYGYTF.